The 2 T cell receptor beta chains in this list originate from one sample, sequenced in a study of Ad26.COV2.S vaccination and SARS-CoV-2 variants. Treatment here: some 20 received Ad26.COV2.S at low or high dose, single or two shots; 5 received placebo; per-sample allocation not given. Material that was analyzed had been drawn on day 63 after the first vaccine or placebo injection. TCRdb's copy holds only in-frame clones and misses some; the assay was immunoSEQ multiplex PCR. Found here are approximately 300,000 clones, roughly 80% of them singletons; the top ten hold 2% to 2.5%. This specimen consisted of peripheral blood, obtained in a trial of Ad26.COV2.S vaccine versus placebo. The receptors were gathered from a person aged 18-60 years who received the Ad26.COV2.S COVID-19 vaccine or a placebo.

The rearrangement uses TRBV9 and TRBJ1-4; TRBD1 might be the D (5 bases). The CDR3 has 18 residues. Germline V gene lookup returns CDR1 SGDLS and CDR2 YYNGEE. Trimming took 2 bases from V and 0 from J, leaving 17 bases between them. The CDR3 nucleotides read TGTGCCAGCAGCGTCTCGGACCCCGGGGCGACAACTAATGAAAAACTGTTTTTT. Protein: CASSVSDPGATTNEKLFF.

This sequence joins TRBV7-2 and TRBJ2-3; 7 nucleotides line up with TRBD2. CDR3 length: 19 amino acids. In germline, CDR1 is SGHTA, CDR2 FQGNSA. V lost 1 base to trimming and J lost 2 bases; unmatched junction nucleotides: 15. The CDR3 reads CASSLERLGSGEATDTQYF. The CDR3 region has the DNA TGTGCCAGCAGCTTAGAACGTTTAGGGAGCGGGGAGGCCACAGATACGCAGTATTTT.